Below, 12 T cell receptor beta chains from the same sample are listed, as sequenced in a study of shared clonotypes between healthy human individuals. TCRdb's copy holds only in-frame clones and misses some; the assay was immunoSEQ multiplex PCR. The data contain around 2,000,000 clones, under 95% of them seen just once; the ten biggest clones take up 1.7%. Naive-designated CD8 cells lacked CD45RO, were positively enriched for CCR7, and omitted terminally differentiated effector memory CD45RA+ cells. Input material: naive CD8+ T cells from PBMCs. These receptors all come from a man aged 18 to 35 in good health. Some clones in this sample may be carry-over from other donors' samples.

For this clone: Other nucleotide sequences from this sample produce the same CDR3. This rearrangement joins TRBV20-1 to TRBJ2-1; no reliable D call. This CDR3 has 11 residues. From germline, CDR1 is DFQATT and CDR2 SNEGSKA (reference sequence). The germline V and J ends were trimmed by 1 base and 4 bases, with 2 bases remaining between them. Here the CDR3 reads CSARVYNEQFF. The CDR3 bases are TGCAGTGCTAGAGTATACAATGAGCAGTTCTTC.

The CDR3 bases are TGCGCCAGCAAGAAAAGACCGGGACTAGCGGGAAATGAGCAGTTCTTC. This encodes CASKKRPGLAGNEQFF. The chain uses TRBV5-1 and TRBJ2-1; 13 positions agree with TRBD2. The CDR3 is 16 amino acids. Germline lookup yields CDR1 SGHRS and CDR2 YFSETQ. Trimming cost V 6 bases and J 7 bases; bases outside gene matches: 10.

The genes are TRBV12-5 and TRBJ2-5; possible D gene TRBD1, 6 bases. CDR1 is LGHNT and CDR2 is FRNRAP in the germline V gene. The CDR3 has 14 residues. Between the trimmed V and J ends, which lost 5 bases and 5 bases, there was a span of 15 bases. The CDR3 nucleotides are TGTGCTAGTGGTCTAGACAGGATTTGGGAGACCCAGTACTTC. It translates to CASGLDRIWETQYF.

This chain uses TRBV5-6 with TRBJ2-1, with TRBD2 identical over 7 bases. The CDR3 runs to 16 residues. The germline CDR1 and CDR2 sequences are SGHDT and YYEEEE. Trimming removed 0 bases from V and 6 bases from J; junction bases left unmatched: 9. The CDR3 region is CASSLAGAGAVNEQFF. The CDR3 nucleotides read TGTGCCAGCAGCTTGGCCGGGGCGGGAGCTGTCAATGAGCAGTTCTTC.

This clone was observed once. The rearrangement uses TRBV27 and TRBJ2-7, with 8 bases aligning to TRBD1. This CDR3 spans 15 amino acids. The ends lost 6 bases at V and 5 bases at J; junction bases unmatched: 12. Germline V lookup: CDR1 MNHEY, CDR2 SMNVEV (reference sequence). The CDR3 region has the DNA TGTGCCAGCAGACCCTTGGGGGCAGGGGGCCACGAGCAGTACTTC. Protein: CASRPLGAGGHEQYF.

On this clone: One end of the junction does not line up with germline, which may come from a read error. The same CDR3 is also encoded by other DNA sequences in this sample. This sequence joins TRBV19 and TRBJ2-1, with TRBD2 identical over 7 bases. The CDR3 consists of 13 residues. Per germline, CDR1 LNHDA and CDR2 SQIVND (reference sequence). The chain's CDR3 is CASSIGDYNEQFF. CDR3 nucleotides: TGTGCCAGTAGTATAGGGGACTACAACGAGCAGTTCTTC.

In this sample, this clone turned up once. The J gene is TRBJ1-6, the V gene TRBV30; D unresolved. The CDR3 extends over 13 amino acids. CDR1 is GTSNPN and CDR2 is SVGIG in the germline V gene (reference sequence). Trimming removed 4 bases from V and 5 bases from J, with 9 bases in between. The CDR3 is CAWTRQDNSPLHF. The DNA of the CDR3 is TGTGCCTGGACCCGGCAGGATAATTCACCCCTCCACTTT.

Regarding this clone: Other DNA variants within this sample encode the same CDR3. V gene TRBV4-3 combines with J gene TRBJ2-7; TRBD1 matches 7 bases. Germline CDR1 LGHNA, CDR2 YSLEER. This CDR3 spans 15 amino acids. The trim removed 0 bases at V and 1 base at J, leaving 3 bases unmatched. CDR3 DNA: TGCGCCAGCAGCCAAGATGCAGGGGGTTCCTACGAGCAGTACTTC. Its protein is CASSQDAGGSYEQYF.

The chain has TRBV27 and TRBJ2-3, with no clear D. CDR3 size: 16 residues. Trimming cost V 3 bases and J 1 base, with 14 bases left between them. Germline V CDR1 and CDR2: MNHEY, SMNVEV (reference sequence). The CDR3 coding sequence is TGTGCCAGCAGTTTCCTCACCTTGCGTGGCACAGATACGCAGTATTTT. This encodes CASSFLTLRGTDTQYF.

The CDR3 loop reads CASSPKARGRASDTQYF. CDR3 nucleotide sequence: TGTGCCAGCAGCCCCAAGGCACGGGGGAGGGCCTCGGATACGCAGTATTTT. The gene calls are TRBV9 and TRBJ2-3; 7 bases match TRBD2. This CDR3 is 17 amino acids long. From germline, CDR1 is SGDLS and CDR2 YYNGEE. The ends lost 4 bases at V and 6 bases at J; junction bases unmatched: 17.

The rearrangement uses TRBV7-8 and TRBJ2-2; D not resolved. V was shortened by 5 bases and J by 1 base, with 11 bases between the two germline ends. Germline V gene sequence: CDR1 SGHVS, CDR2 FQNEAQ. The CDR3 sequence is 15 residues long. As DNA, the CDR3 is TGTGCCAGCAGCCCCCGTAAGCAGAACACCGGGGAGCTGTTTTTT. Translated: CASSPRKQNTGELFF.

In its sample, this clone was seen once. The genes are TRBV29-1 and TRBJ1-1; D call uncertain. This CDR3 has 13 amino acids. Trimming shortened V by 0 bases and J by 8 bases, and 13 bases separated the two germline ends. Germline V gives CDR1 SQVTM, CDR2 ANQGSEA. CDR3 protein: CSVEDPPGVEAFF. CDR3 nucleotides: TGCAGCGTTGAAGATCCGCCCGGGGTGGAAGCTTTCTTT.